This TCR beta chain was found in a study of blood T cell repertoires in COVID-19. Study-wide background: Sites in the United States, Italy and Spain provided acute and convalescent COVID-19 samples. In each case, the material was cDNA or gDNA derived from T cells, B-cell-depleted T cells, or PBMCs.

Original handling: Nucleated cell number was recorded as an estimate derived from reference gene primer amplification. Here immunoSEQ multiplex PCR was the method, and the copy in TCRdb shows in-frame clones only, minus some. That table gives V, J and clone size, and the DNA gave D and trimming. The sample has 300,000 to 450,000 clones, 75% to 90% seen once; the top ten hold more than 3%. CDR3 length: 14 residues. Germline CDR1 WNHNN, CDR2 SYGVQD (reference sequence). Trimming left V 0 bases short and J 5 bases short, with 10 bases between. This sequence was found in a young woman with acute or convalescent COVID-19. The V gene is TRBV10-1, the J gene TRBJ1-1, with TRBD1 as a possible D gene (6 bases). What was sequenced was peripheral blood. In DNA form, the CDR3 reads TGCGCCAGCAGTGAGTCGCCAGGGGTTACTGAAGCTTTCTTT. Amino acid sequence: CASSESPGVTEAFF.